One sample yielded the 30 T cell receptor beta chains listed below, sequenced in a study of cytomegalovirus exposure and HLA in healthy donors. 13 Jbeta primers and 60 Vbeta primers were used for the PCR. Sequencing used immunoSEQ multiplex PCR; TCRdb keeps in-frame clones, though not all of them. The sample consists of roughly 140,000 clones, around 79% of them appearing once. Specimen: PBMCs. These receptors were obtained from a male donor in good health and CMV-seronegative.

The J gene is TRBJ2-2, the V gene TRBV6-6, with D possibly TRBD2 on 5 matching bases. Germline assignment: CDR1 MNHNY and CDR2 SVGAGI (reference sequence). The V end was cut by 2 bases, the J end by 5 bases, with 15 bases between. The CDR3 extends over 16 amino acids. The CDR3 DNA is TGTGCCAGCAGTTACACGGTGGGAGTGGGTACCGGGGAGCTGTTTTTT. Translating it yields CASSYTVGVGTGELFF.

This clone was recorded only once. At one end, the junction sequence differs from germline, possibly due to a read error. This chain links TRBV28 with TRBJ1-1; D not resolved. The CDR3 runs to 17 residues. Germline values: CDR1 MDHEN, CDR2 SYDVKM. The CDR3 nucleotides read TGTGCCAGCTCTGTAGCATGGGGAGGACCGATGAACGCTGAAGCTTTCTTT. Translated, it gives CASSVAWGGPMNAEAFF. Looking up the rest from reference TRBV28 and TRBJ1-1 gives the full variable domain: DVKVTQSSRYLVKRTGEKVFLECVQDMDHENMFWYRQDPGLGLRLIYFSYDVKMKEKGDIPEGYSVSREKKERFSLILESASTNQTSMYLCASSVAWGGPMNAEAFFGQGTRLTVV.

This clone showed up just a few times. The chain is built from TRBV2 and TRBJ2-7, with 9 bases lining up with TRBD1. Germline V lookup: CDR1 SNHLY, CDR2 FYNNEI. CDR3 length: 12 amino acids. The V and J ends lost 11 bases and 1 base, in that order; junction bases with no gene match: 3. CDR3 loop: CAGGQGSYEQYF. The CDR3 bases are TGTGCCGGAGGACAGGGGTCCTACGAGCAGTACTTC. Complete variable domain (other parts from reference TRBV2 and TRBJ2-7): EPEVTQTPSHQVTQMGQEVILRCVPISNHLYFYWYRQILGQKVEFLVSFYNNEISEKSEIFDDQFSVERPDGSNFTLKIRSTKLEDSAMYFCAGGQGSYEQYFGPGTRLTVT.

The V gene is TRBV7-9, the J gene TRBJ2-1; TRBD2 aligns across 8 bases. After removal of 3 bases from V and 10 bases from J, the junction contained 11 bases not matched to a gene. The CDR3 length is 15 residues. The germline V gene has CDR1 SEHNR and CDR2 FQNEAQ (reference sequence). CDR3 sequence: CASSLSGGASEEQFF. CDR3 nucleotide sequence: TGTGCCAGCAGCTTGTCCGGGGGGGCCTCGGAGGAGCAGTTCTTC.

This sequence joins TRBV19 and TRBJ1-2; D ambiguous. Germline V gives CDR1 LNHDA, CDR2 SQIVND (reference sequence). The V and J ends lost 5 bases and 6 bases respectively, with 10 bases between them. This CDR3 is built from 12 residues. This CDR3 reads CASSARRDGYTF. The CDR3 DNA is TGTGCCAGTAGTGCCCGTCGGGATGGCTACACCTTC.

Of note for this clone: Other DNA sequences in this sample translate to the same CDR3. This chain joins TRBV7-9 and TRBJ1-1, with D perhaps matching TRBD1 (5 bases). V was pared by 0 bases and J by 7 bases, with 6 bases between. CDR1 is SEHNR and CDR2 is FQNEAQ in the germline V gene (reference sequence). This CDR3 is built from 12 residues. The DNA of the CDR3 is TGTGCCAGCAGCTTAGCCGACAGTGAAGCTTTCTTT. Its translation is CASSLADSEAFF.

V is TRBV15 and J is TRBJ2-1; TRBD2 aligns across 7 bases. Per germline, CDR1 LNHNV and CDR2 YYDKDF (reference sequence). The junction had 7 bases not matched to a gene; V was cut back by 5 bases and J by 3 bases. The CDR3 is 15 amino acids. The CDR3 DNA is TGTGCCACCAGCCAGGGAGCGGGACTCTACAATGAGCAGTTCTTC. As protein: CATSQGAGLYNEQFF. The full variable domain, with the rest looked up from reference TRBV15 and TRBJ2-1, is DAMVIQNPRYQVTQFGKPVTLSCSQTLNHNVMYWYQQKSSQAPKLLFHYYDKDFNNEADTPDNFQSRRPNTSFCFLDIRSPGLGDTAMYLCATSQGAGLYNEQFFGPGTRLTVL.

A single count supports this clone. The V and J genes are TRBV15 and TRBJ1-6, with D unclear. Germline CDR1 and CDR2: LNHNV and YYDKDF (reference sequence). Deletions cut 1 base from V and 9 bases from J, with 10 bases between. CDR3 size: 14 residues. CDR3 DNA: TGTGCCACCAGCAGAGTTGCGGGTCCTTCACCCCTCCACTTT. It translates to CATSRVAGPSPLHF.

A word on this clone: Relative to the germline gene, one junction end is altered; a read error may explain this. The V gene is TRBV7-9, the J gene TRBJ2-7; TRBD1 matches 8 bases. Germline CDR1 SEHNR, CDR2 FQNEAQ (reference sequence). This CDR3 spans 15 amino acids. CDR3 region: CSSSLGYGTGYEQYF. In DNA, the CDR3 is TGTTCCAGCAGCTTAGGGTACGGGACAGGCTACGAGCAGTACTTC. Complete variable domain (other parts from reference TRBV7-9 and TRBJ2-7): DTGVSQNPRHKITKRGQNVTFRCDPISEHNRLYWYRQTLGQGPEFLTYFQNEAQLEKSRLLSDRFSAERPKGSFSTLEIQRTEQGDSAMYLCSSSLGYGTGYEQYFGPGTRLTVT.

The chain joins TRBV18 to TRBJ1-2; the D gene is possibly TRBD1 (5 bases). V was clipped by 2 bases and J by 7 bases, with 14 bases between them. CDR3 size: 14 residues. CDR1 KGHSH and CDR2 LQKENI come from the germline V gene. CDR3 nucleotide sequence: TGTGCCAGCTCACCAGGGATTGGAGGGGTTGGCTACACCTTC. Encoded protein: CASSPGIGGVGYTF.

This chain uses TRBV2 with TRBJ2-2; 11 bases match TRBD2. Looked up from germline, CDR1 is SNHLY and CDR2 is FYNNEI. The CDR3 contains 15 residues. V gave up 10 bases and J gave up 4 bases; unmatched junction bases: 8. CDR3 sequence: CATKTSGRGTGELFF. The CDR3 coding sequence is TGTGCCACCAAAACTAGCGGGAGAGGCACCGGGGAGCTGTTTTTT.

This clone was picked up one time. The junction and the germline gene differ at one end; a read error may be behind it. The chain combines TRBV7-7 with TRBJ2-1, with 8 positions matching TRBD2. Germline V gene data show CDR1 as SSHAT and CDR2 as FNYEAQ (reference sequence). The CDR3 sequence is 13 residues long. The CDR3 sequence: CASSRHLAGEQFF. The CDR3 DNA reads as TGTGCCAGCAGTCGACATCTAGCGGGTGAGCAATTCTTC.

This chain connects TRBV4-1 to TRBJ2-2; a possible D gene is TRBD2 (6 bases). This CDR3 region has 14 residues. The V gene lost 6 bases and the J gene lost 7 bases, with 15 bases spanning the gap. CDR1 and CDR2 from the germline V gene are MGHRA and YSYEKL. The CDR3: CASRRTTRGGELFF. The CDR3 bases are TGCGCCAGCAGACGGACTACCCGCGGCGGGGAGCTGTTTTTT.

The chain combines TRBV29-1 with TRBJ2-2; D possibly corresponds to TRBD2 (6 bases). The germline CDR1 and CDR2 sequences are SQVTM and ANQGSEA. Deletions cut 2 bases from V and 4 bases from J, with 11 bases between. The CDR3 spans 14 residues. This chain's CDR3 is CSVESREVTGELFF. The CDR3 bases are TGCAGCGTTGAATCGAGGGAGGTCACCGGGGAGCTGTTTTTT.

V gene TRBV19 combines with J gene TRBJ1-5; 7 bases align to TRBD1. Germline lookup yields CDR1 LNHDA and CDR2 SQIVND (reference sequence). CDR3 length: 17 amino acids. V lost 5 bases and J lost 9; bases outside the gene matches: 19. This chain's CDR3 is CASSAQGDRGFLMPQHF. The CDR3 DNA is TGTGCCAGTAGTGCCCAAGGGGACAGAGGGTTCTTAATGCCCCAGCATTTT.

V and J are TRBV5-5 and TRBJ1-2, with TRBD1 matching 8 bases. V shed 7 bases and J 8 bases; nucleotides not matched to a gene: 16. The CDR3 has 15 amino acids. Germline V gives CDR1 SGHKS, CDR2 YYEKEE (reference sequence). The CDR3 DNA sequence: TGTGCCAGCTCGCGAAGGACCGGGACAGGTGGAGGCTACACCTTC. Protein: CASSRRTGTGGGYTF.

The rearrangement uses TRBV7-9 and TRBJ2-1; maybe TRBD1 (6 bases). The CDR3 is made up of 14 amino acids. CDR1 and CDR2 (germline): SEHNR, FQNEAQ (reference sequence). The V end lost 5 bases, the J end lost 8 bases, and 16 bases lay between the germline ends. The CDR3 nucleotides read TGTGCCAGCAGCCCAACAGACAGGAGGTATGAGCAGTTCTTC. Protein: CASSPTDRRYEQFF.

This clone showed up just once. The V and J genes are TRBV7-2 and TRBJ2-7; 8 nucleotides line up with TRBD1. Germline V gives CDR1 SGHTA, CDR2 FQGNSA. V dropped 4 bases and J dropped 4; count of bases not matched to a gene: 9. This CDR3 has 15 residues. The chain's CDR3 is CASSSNPGGGYEQYF. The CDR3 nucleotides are TGTGCCAGCAGCTCAAATCCAGGGGGCGGTTACGAGCAGTACTTC.

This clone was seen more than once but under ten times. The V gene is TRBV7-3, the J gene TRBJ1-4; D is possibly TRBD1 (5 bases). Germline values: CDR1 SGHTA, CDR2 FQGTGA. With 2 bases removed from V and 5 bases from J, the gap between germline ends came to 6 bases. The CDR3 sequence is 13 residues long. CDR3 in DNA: TGTGCCAGCAGCTTAGACAGAAATGAAAAACTGTTTTTT. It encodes CASSLDRNEKLFF. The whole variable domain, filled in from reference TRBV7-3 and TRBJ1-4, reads GAGVSQTPSNKVTEKGKYVELRCDPISGHTALYWYRQSLGQGPEFLIYFQGTGAADDSGLPNDRFFAVRPEGSVSTLKIQRTERGDSAVYLCASSLDRNEKLFFGSGTQLSVL.

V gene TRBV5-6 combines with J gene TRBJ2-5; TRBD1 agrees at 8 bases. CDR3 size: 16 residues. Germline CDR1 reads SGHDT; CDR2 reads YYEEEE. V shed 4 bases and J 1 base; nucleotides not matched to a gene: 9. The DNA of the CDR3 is TGTGCCAGCAGCCCCGGGACAGGAATCTTCCAAGAGACCCAGTACTTC. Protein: CASSPGTGIFQETQYF.

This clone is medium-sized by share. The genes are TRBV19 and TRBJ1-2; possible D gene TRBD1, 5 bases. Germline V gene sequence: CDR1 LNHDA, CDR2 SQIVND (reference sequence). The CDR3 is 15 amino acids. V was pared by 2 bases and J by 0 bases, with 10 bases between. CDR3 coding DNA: TGTGCCAGTAGTATATATCCAGGGTCTAACTATGGCTACACCTTC. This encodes CASSIYPGSNYGYTF. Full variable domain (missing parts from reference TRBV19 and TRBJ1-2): DGGITQSPKYLFRKEGQNVTLSCEQNLNHDAMYWYRQDPGQGLRLIYYSQIVNDFQKGDIAEGYSVSREKKESFPLTVTSAQKNPTAFYLCASSIYPGSNYGYTFGSGTRLTVV.

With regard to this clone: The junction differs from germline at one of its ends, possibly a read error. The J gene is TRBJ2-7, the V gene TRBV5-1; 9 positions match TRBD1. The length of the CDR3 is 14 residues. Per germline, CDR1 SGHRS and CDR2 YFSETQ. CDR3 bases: TGCGTCAGCAGCAACACAGGGGGCTCGTACGAGCAGTACTTC. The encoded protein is CVSSNTGGSYEQYF.

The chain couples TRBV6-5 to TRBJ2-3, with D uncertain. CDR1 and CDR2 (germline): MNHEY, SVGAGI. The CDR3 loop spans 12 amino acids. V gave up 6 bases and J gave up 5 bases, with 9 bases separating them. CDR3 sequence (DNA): TGTGCCAGCAGGTCCTCAGGAGATACGCAGTATTTT. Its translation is CASRSSGDTQYF.

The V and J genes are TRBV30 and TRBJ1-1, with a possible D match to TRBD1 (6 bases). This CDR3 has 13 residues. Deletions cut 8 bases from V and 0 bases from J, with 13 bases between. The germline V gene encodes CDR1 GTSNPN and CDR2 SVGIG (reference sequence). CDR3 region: CARDTGMNTEAFF. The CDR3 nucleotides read TGTGCCCGGGATACAGGGATGAACACTGAAGCTTTCTTT. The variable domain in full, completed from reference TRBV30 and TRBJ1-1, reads SQTIHQWPATLVQPVGSPLSLECTVEGTSNPNLYWYRQAAGRGLQLLFYSVGIGQISSEVPQNLSASRPQDRQFILSSKKLLLSDSGFYLCARDTGMNTEAFFGQGTRLTVV.

The CDR3 DNA reads as TGTGCCAGCAGGCCGGAAGGACAGGGAAGTGGCTACACCTTC. The encoded protein is CASRPEGQGSGYTF. The chain employs TRBV6-5 and TRBJ1-2, with 8 bases identical to TRBD1. Per the germline V gene, CDR1 is MNHEY and CDR2 is SVGAGI. The CDR3 extends over 14 amino acids. J was trimmed by 7 bases and V by 6 bases; bases with no gene match: 10.

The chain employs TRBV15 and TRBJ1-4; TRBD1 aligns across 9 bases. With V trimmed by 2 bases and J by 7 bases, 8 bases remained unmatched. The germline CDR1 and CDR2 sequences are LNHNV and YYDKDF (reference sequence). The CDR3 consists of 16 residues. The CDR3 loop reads CATSRSLGDRAEKLFF. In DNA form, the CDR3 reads TGTGCCACCAGCAGATCCCTTGGGGACAGGGCTGAAAAACTGTTTTTT.

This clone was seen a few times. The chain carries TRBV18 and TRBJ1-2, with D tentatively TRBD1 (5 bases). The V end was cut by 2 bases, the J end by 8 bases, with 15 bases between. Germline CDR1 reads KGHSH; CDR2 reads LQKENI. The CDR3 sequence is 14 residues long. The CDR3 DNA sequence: TGTGCCAGCTCACCAACTGAAGGGGCGGGAGGCTACACCTTC. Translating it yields CASSPTEGAGGYTF. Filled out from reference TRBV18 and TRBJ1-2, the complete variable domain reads NAGVMQNPRHLVRRRGQEARLRCSPMKGHSHVYWYRQLPEEGLKFMVYLQKENIIDESGMPKERFSAEFPKEGPSILRIQQVVRGDSAAYFCASSPTEGAGGYTFGSGTRLTVV.

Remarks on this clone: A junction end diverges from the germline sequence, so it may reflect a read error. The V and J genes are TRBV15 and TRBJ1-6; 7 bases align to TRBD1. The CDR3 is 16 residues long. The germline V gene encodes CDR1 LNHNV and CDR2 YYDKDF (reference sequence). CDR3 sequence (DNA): TGTGCCACCAGTAGAGACAGGGTGGCCTATAATTCACCCCTCCACTTT. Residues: CATSRDRVAYNSPLHF.

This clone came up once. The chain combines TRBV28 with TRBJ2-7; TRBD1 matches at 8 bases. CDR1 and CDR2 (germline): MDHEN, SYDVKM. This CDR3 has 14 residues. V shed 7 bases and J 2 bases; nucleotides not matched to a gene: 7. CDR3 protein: CASTKPDRAYEQYF. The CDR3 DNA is TGTGCCAGCACCAAACCGGACAGGGCCTACGAGCAGTACTTC.

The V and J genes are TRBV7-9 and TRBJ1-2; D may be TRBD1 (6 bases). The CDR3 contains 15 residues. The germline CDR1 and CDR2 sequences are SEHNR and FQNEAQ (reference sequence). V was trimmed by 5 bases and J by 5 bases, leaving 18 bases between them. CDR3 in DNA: TGTGCCAGCAGCCCTCGAACCAGGGGCGTTTATGGCTACACCTTC. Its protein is CASSPRTRGVYGYTF.